This T cell receptor (beta chain) comes out of a study of blood T cell repertoires in COVID-19. About the study: Samples taken during acute and convalescent COVID-19 were collected in the United States, Italy and Spain. T cells, B-cell-depleted T cells, or PBMCs supplied cDNA or gDNA.

This CDR3 contains 13 residues. The germline V gene has CDR1 MNHEY and CDR2 SVGAGI. V gave up 7 bases and J gave up 4 bases, with 8 bases separating them. In the original processing: Scientists estimated how many nucleated cells there were by amplifying reference gene primers. The assay was immunoSEQ multiplex PCR, and TCRdb's table has in-frame clones only and misses some. The DNA was the basis for D and trimming; V, J and clone size are from that table. The data hold about 330,000 clones, with 70% to 90% observed a single time. This TCR came from a woman in her fifties or sixties with active or convalescent COVID-19. The chain is built from TRBV6-5 and TRBJ1-6; no reliable D call. Input material: peripheral blood. As DNA, the CDR3 is TGTGCCAGCACGGCACAGTATAATTCACCCCTCCACTTT. Translating gives CASTAQYNSPLHF.